This entry describes one TCR beta chain. The same CDR3 can be traced to other DNA sequences in this sample. Produced via immunoSEQ multiplex PCR; TCRdb's table is partial and in-frame only. The sample lists 50,000 or so clones; 70% to 85% were seen once. Germline V gene lookup returns CDR1 SGHRS and CDR2 YFSETQ. CDR3 length: 13 amino acids. The V end lost 4 bases, the J end lost 5 bases, and 10 bases lay between the germline ends. The sort gate was single viable CD3+CD4+CD8-CD45RO+ cells for memory CD4+ T cells. This record belongs to a study of memory CD4+ T cells and cytomegalovirus serostatus. The sample comprised memory CD4+ T cells from blood. This chain connects TRBV5-1 to TRBJ1-5; D is unclear. The TCR originated in an adult in good health and CMV-seronegative. The CDR3 DNA is TGCGCCAGCAGCCAAGATTCCGATCAGCCCCAGCATTTT. Its translation is CASSQDSDQPQHF.